One sample yielded the 4 T cell receptor beta chains listed below, sequenced in a study of T cell responses to AZD1222 COVID-19 vaccine. The data were produced by immunoSEQ multiplex PCR, yet TCRdb's version contains in-frame clones alone and is incomplete. The sample includes some 120,000 clones, around 90% of them seen just once. The input for sequencing was peripheral blood, taken on day 0 of AZD1222 vaccination. The receptors were gathered from an adult in good health.

The V gene is TRBV20-1, the J gene TRBJ2-4; D assignment may be TRBD1 or TRBD2 (6 bases each). The CDR3 is made up of 14 amino acids. Between the trimmed V and J ends, which lost 3 bases and 3 bases, there was a span of 12 bases. The germline gives CDR1 DFQATT, CDR2 SNEGSKA (reference sequence). CDR3 nucleotide sequence: TGCAGTGCTAGTCGGGGGCGCGGCAAAAACATTCAGTACTTC. Its translation is CSASRGRGKNIQYF.

The gene calls are TRBV5-5 and TRBJ2-2; D is perhaps TRBD1 (7 bases). The germline gives CDR1 SGHKS, CDR2 YYEKEE (reference sequence). CDR3 length: 17 amino acids. The V end lost 0 bases, the J end lost 0 bases, and 12 bases lay between the germline ends. The CDR3 sequence is CASSLEGRGANTGELFF. In nucleotides, the CDR3 is TGTGCCAGCAGCTTGGAGGGCAGGGGGGCGAACACCGGGGAGCTGTTTTTT.

The rearrangement links TRBV18 to TRBJ2-1; a possible D gene is TRBD1 (6 bases). Per the germline V gene, CDR1 is KGHSH and CDR2 is LQKENI. Deletions cut 2 bases from V and 6 bases from J, with 14 bases between. This CDR3 contains 15 residues. In nucleotides, the CDR3 is TGTGCCAGCTCACCAATACAGGGTACCGGCAATGAGCAGTTCTTC. It yields the protein CASSPIQGTGNEQFF.

This chain joins TRBV19 and TRBJ1-6, with a tentative D call TRBD1 (5 bases). Trimming took off 3 bases at V and 5 bases at J, with 17 bases between the two ends. CDR3 length: 17 residues. In germline, CDR1 is LNHDA, CDR2 SQIVND (reference sequence). The CDR3 coding sequence is TGTGCCAGTAGTATTCTGGATACGCGGGGGGATAATTCACCCCTCCACTTT. It is translated as CASSILDTRGDNSPLHF.